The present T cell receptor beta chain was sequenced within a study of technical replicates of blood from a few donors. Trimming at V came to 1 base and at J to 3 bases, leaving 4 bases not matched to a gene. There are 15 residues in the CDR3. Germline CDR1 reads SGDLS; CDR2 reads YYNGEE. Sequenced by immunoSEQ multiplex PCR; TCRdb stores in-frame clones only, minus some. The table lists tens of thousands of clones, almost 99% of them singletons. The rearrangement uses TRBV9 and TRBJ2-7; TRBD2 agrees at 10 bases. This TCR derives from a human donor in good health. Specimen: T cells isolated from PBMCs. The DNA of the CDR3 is TGTGCCAGCAGCGTACTAGCGGGAGAGTTCTACGAGCAGTACTTC. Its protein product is CASSVLAGEFYEQYF.